This T cell receptor beta chain emerged from a study of CD8+ T cells in alopecia areata. Study-wide results and caveats: Affected lesional scalp, above all in alopecia totalis/universalis, was more clonal than normal scalp.

Specified treatment: oral pan-JAK inhibitor, 5-10 mg twice daily. This CDR3 is 18 amino acids long. The germline CDR1 and CDR2 sequences are LGHNA and YSLEER. The J segment lost 2 bases and the V segment lost 3 bases, leaving 11 bases of the junction unmatched. This clone was counted a few times. Its cognate antigen is unknown. Extracted RNA was reverse transcribed into cDNA, the sequencing template. Assay: immunoSEQ multiplex PCR; the TCRdb copy retains only in-frame clones and omits some. The data show some 190,000 clones, with around 66% seen just once and 0.95% to 1.5% held by the top ten. The source of this sequence is a human donor with alopecia areata. The rearrangement links TRBV4-3 to TRBJ2-2; 8 positions agree with TRBD1. The sequencing used CD4+ T cells sorted from blood, collected around week 42, from a patient treated with tofacitinib. CDR3 bases: TGCGCCAGCAGCCATGGGAGAGGGGACAGGACTAACACCGGGGAGCTGTTTTTT. Its protein product is CASSHGRGDRTNTGELFF.